Below, 19 T cell receptor beta chains from the same sample are listed, as sequenced in a study of OX40 agonist ivuxolimab in advanced cancers. Profiling relied on immunoSEQ multiplex PCR, and the TCRdb table lists in-frame clones only, not all of them. The sample gives 20,000 to 25,000 clones, approximately 70% of which show up once; about 20% is in the top ten. The sequencing here drew on CD4+ or CD8+ T cells sorted from blood, taken in a trial of the OX40 agonist ivuxolimab. These receptors were obtained from an adult with an advanced solid tumor such as melanoma, head and neck, liver or kidney cancer.

The chain uses TRBV7-8 and TRBJ2-5; D not resolved. Between the trimmed V and J ends, which lost 3 bases and 5 bases, there was a span of 4 bases. Germline CDR1 SGHVS, CDR2 FQNEAQ. There are 11 residues in the CDR3. The CDR3 here is CASSFGETQYF. CDR3 nucleotides: TGTGCCAGCAGCTTCGGGGAGACCCAGTACTTC.

The rearrangement links TRBV9 to TRBJ2-1; possible D gene TRBD1, 5 bases. With 0 bases removed from V and 6 bases from J, the gap between germline ends came to 16 bases. Germline V gene lookup returns CDR1 SGDLS and CDR2 YYNGEE. CDR3 size: 16 residues. The CDR3 DNA follows: TGTGCCAGCAGCGTAGACCGCGACAGCCTAATCAATGAGCAGTTCTTC. This sequence encodes CASSVDRDSLINEQFF.

This clone has just a few counts. The rearrangement links TRBV28 to TRBJ1-6; D unresolved. Trimming took off 3 bases at V and 9 bases at J, with 6 bases between the two ends. Germline-derived CDR1 and CDR2 are MDHEN and SYDVKM. The CDR3 has 12 residues. The CDR3 loop is CASSFQSSPLHF. The CDR3 DNA sequence: TGTGCCAGCAGTTTTCAGAGTTCACCCCTCCACTTT.

The chain uses TRBV6-4 and TRBJ2-3; 10 nucleotides match TRBD2. Losses at the gene ends were 0 bases for V and 5 bases for J; bases not matched to a gene: 5. The germline CDR1 and CDR2 sequences are MRHNA and SNTAGT. The CDR3 contains 16 residues. The CDR3 region is CASSDSVAGGKDTQYF. DNA of the CDR3: TGTGCCAGCAGTGACTCGGTAGCGGGGGGAAAAGATACGCAGTATTTT.

The chain couples TRBV6-6 to TRBJ1-6; D is ambiguous. The CDR3 length is 14 residues. Germline assignment: CDR1 MNHNY and CDR2 SVGAGI (reference sequence). V was pared by 5 bases and J by 5 bases, with 10 bases between. CDR3 residues: CASSPALNNSPLHF. CDR3 in DNA: TGTGCCAGCAGTCCCGCATTGAATAATTCACCCCTCCACTTT.

V is TRBV2 and J is TRBJ1-5, with D unresolved. V lost 11 bases and J lost 8, with 22 bases in between. Germline lookup yields CDR1 SNHLY and CDR2 FYNNEI. The CDR3 is 14 amino acids. The CDR3 sequence is CARGKDSVKKPQHF. In DNA, the CDR3 is TGTGCCCGAGGCAAGGATTCGGTCAAGAAGCCCCAGCATTTT.

This CDR3 reads CASSSAGIHNSPLHF. In DNA form, the CDR3 reads TGTGCCAGCAGCTCCGCGGGCATACATAATTCACCCCTCCACTTT. J is TRBJ1-6 and V is TRBV7-6; the D is unclear. CDR1 is SGHVS and CDR2 is FNYEAQ in the germline V gene. The CDR3 sequence is 15 residues long. V was cut by 4 bases and J by 5 bases, with 12 bases left in between.

V usage is TRBV6-9 and J usage is TRBJ2-7; TRBD1 aligns across 11 bases. With V trimmed by 5 bases and J by 2 bases, 2 bases remained unmatched. CDR1 is MNHGY and CDR2 is SVAAGI in the germline V gene. This CDR3 has 14 amino acids. CDR3 nucleotide sequence: TGTGCCAGCAGTATGGGACAGGGGGCCTACGAGCAGTACTTC. Translation: CASSMGQGAYEQYF.

The chain couples TRBV11-1 to TRBJ2-2, with a possible D match to TRBD1 (6 bases). Germline-derived CDR1 and CDR2 are SGHAT and FQDESV (reference sequence). This CDR3 spans 15 amino acids. Deletions cut 7 bases from V and 4 bases from J, with 16 bases between. CDR3 region: CASTWPQGGTGELFF. As DNA, the CDR3 is TGTGCCAGCACCTGGCCACAGGGCGGCACCGGGGAGCTGTTTTTT.

The chain is built from TRBV6-9 and TRBJ1-1; D ambiguous. The CDR3 consists of 12 residues. Germline lookup yields CDR1 MNHGY and CDR2 SVAAGI. Trimming took 6 bases from V and 0 from J, leaving 5 bases between them. CDR3 nucleotides: TGTGCCAGCAGCAGACTGAACACTGAAGCTTTCTTT. Translating it yields CASSRLNTEAFF.

The chain joins TRBV6-1 to TRBJ2-1; 11 nucleotides align to TRBD2. Trimming removed 7 bases from V and 9 bases from J; junction bases left unmatched: 5. Germline V gene data show CDR1 as MNHNS and CDR2 as SASEGT. The CDR3 spans 13 residues. The CDR3, as DNA: TGTGCCAGCATACTAGCGGGGGCGGGTGAGCAGTTCTTC. This codes for CASILAGAGEQFF.

The chain recombines TRBV7-9 with TRBJ1-1; no clear D gene. Trimming removed 7 bases at V and 2 bases at J, with 8 bases between. Germline lookup yields CDR1 SEHNR and CDR2 FQNEAQ (reference sequence). The CDR3 extends over 12 amino acids. CDR3 nucleotides: TGTGCCAGCAACCATCAAAACACTGAAGCTTTCTTT. Translated: CASNHQNTEAFF. The entire variable domain, with the rest obtained from reference TRBV7-9 and TRBJ1-1, is as follows: DTGVSQNPRHKITKRGQNVTFRCDPISEHNRLYWYRQTLGQGPEFLTYFQNEAQLEKSRLLSDRFSAERPKGSFSTLEIQRTEQGDSAMYLCASNHQNTEAFFGQGTRLTVV.

The V gene is TRBV4-3, the J gene TRBJ1-2; a possible D gene is TRBD1 (5 bases). The germline CDR1 and CDR2 sequences are LGHNA and YSLEER. The CDR3 loop spans 12 amino acids. V shed 1 base and J shed 6 bases, with 6 bases lying between them. CDR3 in amino acids: CASSQGGDGYTF. In DNA form, the CDR3 reads TGCGCCAGCAGCCAAGGGGGCGATGGCTACACCTTC.

In its sample, this clone was seen a few times. One end of the junction does not line up with germline, which may come from a read error. The chain couples TRBV11-2 to TRBJ2-2, with D possibly matching TRBD2 (6 bases). Germline CDR1 and CDR2: SGHAT and FQNNGV. The CDR3 is 17 amino acids. CDR3 loop: CASSPRWAGHSTGELFF. The CDR3 DNA reads as TGCGCCAGCAGCCCGAGGTGGGCGGGGCACTCTACCGGGGAGCTGTTTTTT.

This clone was seen a few times. The chain recombines TRBV19 with TRBJ2-7, with 9 bases identical to TRBD1. The trim removed 5 bases at V and 2 bases at J, leaving 4 bases unmatched. Looked up from germline, CDR1 is LNHDA and CDR2 is SQIVND (reference sequence). This CDR3 has 14 amino acids. CDR3 DNA: TGTGCCAGTAGTTTCCGGACAGGGGCCTACGAGCAGTACTTC. Its protein product is CASSFRTGAYEQYF. Full variable domain (missing parts from reference TRBV19 and TRBJ2-7): DGGITQSPKYLFRKEGQNVTLSCEQNLNHDAMYWYRQDPGQGLRLIYYSQIVNDFQKGDIAEGYSVSREKKESFPLTVTSAQKNPTAFYLCASSFRTGAYEQYFGPGTRLTVT.

This clone was recorded a few times. V and J are TRBV7-9 and TRBJ1-2, with 8 bases identical to TRBD1. The germline V gene encodes CDR1 SEHNR and CDR2 FQNEAQ (reference sequence). CDR3 length equals 13 residues. The J segment lost 5 bases and the V segment lost 5 bases, leaving 4 bases of the junction unmatched. As DNA, the CDR3 is TGTGCCAGCAGCCCACAGGGGGTTTATGGCTACACCTTC. Its protein product is CASSPQGVYGYTF.

The chain combines TRBV30 with TRBJ1-4; 7 nucleotides align to TRBD1. Per the germline V gene, CDR1 is GTSNPN and CDR2 is SVGIG (reference sequence). Trimming at V came to 5 bases and at J to 0 bases, leaving 9 bases not matched to a gene. CDR3 length equals 16 residues. CDR3 DNA sequence: TGTGCCTGGGCGAGACAGGGATTCGCAACTAATGAAAAACTGTTTTTT. Translated: CAWARQGFATNEKLFF.

This chain joins TRBV9 and TRBJ2-5; D remains unclear. Germline values: CDR1 SGDLS, CDR2 YYNGEE. The V and J ends lost 0 bases and 5 bases respectively, with 11 bases between them. The CDR3 totals 14 residues. CDR3 residues: CASSVGRYEETQYF. CDR3 bases: TGTGCCAGCAGCGTAGGGCGCTACGAGGAGACCCAGTACTTC. The full variable domain, its missing parts supplied by reference TRBV9 and TRBJ2-5, is DSGVTQTPKHLITATGQRVTLRCSPRSGDLSVYWYQQSLDQGLQFLIQYYNGEERAKGNILERFSAQQFPDLHSELNLSSLELGDSALYFCASSVGRYEETQYFGPGTRLLVL.

This chain connects TRBV19 to TRBJ2-7; tentatively, D is TRBD1 (6 bases). The V gene's germline CDR1 is LNHDA and CDR2 SQIVND (reference sequence). Trimming cost V 7 bases and J 2 bases, with 15 bases left between them. The CDR3 totals 14 residues. For the CDR3, the DNA is TGTGCCAGTACGGGTCCGGACAGAGCCTACGAGCAGTACTTC. Amino acid sequence: CASTGPDRAYEQYF.